This TCR beta chain stems from a study of cytomegalovirus exposure and HLA in healthy donors. About the study: The 95 to 150 validation repertoires used a platform that matched the one used for the 550 to 800 first-cohort repertoires, as a later analysis reported.

The CDR3 spans 15 residues. CDR1 and CDR2 from the germline V gene are MNHNS and SASEGT. Trimming took 3 bases from V and 8 from J; bases not matched to a gene: 6. Study-wide findings and caveats: Across donors, most TCRs were seen rarely, yet some public ones were widespread. High sensitivity and specificity were reportedly achieved when the classifier diagnosed cytomegalovirus status.

The repertoire was sequenced with immunoSEQ multiplex PCR; TCRdb's copy has only in-frame clones and lacks some. The sample contains more than 120,000 clones, around 90% of which appear only once. Regarding this clone: Its target is unknown.

This chain connects TRBV6-1 to TRBJ1-4; 10 positions agree with TRBD1. The clonotype comes from a man between 18 and 35 years old in good health and CMV-seropositive. Sequenced sample: PBMCs. The CDR3 coding sequence is TGTGCCAGCAGTGACGTGGACAGGGGGAGGGAAAAACTGTTTTTT. It translates to CASSDVDRGREKLFF.